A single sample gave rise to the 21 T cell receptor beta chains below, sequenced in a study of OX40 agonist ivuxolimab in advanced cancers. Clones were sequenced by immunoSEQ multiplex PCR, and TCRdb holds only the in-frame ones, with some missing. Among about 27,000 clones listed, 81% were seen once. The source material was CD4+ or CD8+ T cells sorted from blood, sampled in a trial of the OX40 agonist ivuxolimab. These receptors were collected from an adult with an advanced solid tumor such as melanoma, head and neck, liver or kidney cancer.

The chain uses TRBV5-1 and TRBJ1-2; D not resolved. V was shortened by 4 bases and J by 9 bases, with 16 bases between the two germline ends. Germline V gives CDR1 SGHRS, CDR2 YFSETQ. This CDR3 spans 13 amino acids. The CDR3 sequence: CASSPEGWVRYTF. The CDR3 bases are TGCGCCAGCAGCCCGGAGGGTTGGGTTCGCTACACCTTC.

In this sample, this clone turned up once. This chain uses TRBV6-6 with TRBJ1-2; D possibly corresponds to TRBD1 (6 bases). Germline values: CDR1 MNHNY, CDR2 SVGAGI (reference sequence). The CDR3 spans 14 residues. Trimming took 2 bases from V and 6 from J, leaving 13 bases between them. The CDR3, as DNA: TGTGCCAGCAGTTACGGTCAGGGGTTAGATGGCTACACCTTC. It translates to CASSYGQGLDGYTF.

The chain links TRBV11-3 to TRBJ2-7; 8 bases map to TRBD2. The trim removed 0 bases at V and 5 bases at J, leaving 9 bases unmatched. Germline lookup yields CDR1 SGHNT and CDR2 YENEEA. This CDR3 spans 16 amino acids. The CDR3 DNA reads TGTGCCAGCAGCTTAGAGCCAGCGGGAGTGAGGAACGAGCAGTACTTC. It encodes CASSLEPAGVRNEQYF.

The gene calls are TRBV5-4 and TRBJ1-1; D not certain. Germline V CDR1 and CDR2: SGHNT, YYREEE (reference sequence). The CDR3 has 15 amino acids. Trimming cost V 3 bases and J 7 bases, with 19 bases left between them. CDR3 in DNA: TGTGCCAGCAGCTCCGGAGGCCCGGCGGGCGGTGAAGCTTTCTTT. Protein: CASSSGGPAGGEAFF.

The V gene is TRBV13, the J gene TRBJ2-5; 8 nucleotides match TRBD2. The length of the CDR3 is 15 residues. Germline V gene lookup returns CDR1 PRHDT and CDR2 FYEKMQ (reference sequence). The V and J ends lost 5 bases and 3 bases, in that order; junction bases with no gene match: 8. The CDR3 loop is CASSPRGSGEETQYF. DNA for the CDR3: TGTGCCAGCAGCCCCCGGGGTAGCGGGGAAGAGACCCAGTACTTC.

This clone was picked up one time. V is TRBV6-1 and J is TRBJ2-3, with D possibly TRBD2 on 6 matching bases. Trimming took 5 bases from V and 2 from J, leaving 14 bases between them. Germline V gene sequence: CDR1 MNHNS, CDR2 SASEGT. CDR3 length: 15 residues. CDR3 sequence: CASSSTGLTTDTQYF. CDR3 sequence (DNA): TGTGCCAGCAGTTCAACGGGACTCACCACAGATACGCAGTATTTT.

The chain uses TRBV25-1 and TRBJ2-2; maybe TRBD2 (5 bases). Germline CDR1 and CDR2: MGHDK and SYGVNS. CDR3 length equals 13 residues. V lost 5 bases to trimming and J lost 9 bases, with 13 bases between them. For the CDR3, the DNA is TGTGCCAGCAGTTGGGGAGACGCGAGGGAGCTGTTTTTT. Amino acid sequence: CASSWGDARELFF.

Here the CDR3 reads CASSEGGHSYEQYF. For the CDR3, the DNA is TGTGCCAGCAGCGAGGGGGGACACTCCTACGAGCAGTACTTC. The J gene is TRBJ2-7, the V gene TRBV9, with D tentatively TRBD1 or TRBD2 (6 bases each). Germline lookup yields CDR1 SGDLS and CDR2 YYNGEE. Trimming stripped 3 bases from V and 0 bases from J, with 10 bases between. CDR3 length: 14 residues. Full variable domain (outside the CDR3, taken from reference TRBV9 and TRBJ2-7): DSGVTQTPKHLITATGQRVTLRCSPRSGDLSVYWYQQSLDQGLQFLIQYYNGEERAKGNILERFSAQQFPDLHSELNLSSLELGDSALYFCASSEGGHSYEQYFGPGTRLTVT.

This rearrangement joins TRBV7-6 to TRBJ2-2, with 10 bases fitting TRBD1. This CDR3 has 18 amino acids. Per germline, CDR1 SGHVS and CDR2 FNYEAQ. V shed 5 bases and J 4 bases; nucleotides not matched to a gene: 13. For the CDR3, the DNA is TGTGCCAGCAGCCCGGTCCCCGACAGGGGGCTAGGCACCGGGGAGCTGTTTTTT. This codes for CASSPVPDRGLGTGELFF.

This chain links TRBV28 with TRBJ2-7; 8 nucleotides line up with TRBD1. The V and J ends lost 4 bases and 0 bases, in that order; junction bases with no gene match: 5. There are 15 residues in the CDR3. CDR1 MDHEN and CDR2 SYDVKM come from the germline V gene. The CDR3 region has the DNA TGTGCCAGCAGTTGGGGCACAGGGGGCTCCTACGAGCAGTACTTC. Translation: CASSWGTGGSYEQYF.

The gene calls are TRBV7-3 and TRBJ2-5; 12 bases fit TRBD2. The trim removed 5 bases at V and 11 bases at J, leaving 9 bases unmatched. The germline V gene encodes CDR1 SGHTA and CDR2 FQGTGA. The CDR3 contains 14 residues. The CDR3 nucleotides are TGTGCCAGCAGCCGTACTAGCGGGGGGCCCCCTCAGTACTTC. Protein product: CASSRTSGGPPQYF.

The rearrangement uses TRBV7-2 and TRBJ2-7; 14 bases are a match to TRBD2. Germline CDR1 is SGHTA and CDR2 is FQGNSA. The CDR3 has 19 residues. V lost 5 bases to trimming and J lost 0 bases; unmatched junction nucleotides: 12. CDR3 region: CASSPIGTSGGRSSYEQYF. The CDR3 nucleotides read TGTGCCAGCAGCCCTATCGGGACTAGCGGGGGTAGGAGCTCCTACGAGCAGTACTTC.

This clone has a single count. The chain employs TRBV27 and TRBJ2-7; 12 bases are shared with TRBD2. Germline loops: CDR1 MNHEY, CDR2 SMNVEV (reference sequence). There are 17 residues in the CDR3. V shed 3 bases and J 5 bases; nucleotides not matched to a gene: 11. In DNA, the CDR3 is TGTGCCAGCAGTTTTCTCGGACTAGCGGGAATCTTTCACGAGCAGTACTTC. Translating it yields CASSFLGLAGIFHEQYF.

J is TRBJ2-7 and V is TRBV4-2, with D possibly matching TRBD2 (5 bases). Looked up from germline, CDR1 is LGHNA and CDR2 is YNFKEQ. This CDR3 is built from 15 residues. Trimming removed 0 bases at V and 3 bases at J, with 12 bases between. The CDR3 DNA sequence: TGTGCCAGCAGCCAAGATACCGGGATAGGCTACGAGCAGTACTTC. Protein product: CASSQDTGIGYEQYF.

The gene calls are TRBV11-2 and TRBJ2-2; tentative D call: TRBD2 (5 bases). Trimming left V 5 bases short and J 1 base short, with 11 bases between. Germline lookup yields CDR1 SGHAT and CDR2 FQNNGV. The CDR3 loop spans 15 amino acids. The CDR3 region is CASSDYDENTGELFF. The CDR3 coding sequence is TGTGCCAGCAGCGACTACGATGAGAACACCGGGGAGCTGTTTTTT.

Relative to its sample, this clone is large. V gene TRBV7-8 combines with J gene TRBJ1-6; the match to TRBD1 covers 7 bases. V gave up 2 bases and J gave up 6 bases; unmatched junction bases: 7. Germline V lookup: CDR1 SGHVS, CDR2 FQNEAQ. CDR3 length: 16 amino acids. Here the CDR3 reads CASSLTLYRGNSPLHF. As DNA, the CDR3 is TGTGCCAGCAGCTTAACGTTGTACAGGGGTAATTCACCCCTCCACTTT. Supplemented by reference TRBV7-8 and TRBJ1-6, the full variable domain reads GAGVSQSPRYKVAKRGQDVALRCDPISGHVSLFWYQQALGQGPEFLTYFQNEAQLDKSGLPSDRFFAERPEGSVSTLKIQRTQQEDSAVYLCASSLTLYRGNSPLHFGNGTRLTVT.

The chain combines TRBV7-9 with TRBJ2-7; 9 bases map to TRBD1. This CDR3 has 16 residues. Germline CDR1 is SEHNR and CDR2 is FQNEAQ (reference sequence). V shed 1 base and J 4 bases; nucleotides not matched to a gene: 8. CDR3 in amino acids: CASSLGRGQGGYEQYF. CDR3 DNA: TGTGCCAGCAGCTTAGGAAGGGGACAGGGAGGATACGAGCAGTACTTC.

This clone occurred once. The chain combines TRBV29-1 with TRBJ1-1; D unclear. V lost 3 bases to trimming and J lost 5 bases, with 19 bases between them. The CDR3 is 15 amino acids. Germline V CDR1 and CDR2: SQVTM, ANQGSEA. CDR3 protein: CSVDRGSGRGTEAFF. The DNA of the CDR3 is TGCAGCGTTGATCGAGGGTCCGGGCGTGGGACTGAAGCTTTCTTT.

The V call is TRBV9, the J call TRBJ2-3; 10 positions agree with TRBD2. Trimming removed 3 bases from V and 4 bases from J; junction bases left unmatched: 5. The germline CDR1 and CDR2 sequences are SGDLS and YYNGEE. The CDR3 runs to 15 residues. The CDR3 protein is CASSDSGGDADTQYF. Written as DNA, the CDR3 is TGTGCCAGCAGCGACAGCGGGGGGGATGCAGATACGCAGTATTTT.

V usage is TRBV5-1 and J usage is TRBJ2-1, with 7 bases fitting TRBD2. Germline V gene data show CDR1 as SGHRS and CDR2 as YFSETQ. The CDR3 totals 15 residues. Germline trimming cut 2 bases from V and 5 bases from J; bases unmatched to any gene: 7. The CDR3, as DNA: TGCGCCAGCAGCTTAGGGGCTAGCGGAAACAATGAGCAGTTCTTC. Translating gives CASSLGASGNNEQFF. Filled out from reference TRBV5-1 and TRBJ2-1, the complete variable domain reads KAGVTQTPRYLIKTRGQQVTLSCSPISGHRSVSWYQQTPGQGLQFLFEYFSETQRNKGNFPGRFSGRQFSNSRSEMNVSTLELGDSALYLCASSLGASGNNEQFFGPGTRLTVL.

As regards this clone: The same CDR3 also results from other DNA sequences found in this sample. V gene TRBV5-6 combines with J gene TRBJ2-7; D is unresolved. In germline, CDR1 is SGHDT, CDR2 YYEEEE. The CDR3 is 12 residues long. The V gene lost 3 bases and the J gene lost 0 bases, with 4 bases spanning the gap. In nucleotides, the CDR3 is TGTGCCAGCAGCTCCAGCTCCTACGAGCAGTACTTC. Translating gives CASSSSSYEQYF.